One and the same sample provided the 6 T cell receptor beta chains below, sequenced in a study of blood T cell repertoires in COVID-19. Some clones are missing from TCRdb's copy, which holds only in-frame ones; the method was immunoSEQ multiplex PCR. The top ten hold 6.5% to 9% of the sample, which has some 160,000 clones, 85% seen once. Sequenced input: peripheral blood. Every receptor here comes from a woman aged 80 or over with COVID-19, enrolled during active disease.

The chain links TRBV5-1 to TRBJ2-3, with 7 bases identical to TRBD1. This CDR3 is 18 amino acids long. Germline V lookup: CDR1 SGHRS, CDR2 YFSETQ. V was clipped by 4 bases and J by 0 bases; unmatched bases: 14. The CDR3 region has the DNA TGCGCCAGCAGCGACGGGACAGTCGGAAAAACTAGCACAGATACGCAGTATTTT. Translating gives CASSDGTVGKTSTDTQYF.

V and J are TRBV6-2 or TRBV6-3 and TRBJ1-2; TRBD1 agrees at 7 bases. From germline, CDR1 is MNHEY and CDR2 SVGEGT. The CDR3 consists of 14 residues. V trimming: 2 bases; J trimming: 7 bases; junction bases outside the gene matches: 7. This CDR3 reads CASSYRKGALGYTF. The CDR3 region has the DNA TGTGCCAGCAGTTACAGGAAGGGGGCGCTTGGCTACACCTTC.

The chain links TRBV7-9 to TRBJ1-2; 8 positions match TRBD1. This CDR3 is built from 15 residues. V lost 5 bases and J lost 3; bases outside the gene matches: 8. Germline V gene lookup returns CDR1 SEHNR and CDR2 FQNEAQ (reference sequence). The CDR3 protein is CASSKTGVPDYGYTF. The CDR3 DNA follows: TGTGCCAGCAGCAAGACAGGGGTCCCGGACTATGGCTACACCTTC.

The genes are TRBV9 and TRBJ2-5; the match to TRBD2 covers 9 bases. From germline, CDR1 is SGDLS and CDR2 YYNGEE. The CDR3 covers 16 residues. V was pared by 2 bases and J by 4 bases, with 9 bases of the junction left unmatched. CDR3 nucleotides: TGTGCCAGCAGCGTTTCGTCGGCTAGCGGGGTAGAGACCCAGTACTTC. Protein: CASSVSSASGVETQYF.

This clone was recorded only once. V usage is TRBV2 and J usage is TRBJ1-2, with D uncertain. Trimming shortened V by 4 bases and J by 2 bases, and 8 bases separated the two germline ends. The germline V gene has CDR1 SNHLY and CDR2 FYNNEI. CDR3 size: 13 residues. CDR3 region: CASSVRVNYGYTF. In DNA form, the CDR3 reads TGTGCCAGCAGTGTGAGGGTGAACTATGGCTACACCTTC.

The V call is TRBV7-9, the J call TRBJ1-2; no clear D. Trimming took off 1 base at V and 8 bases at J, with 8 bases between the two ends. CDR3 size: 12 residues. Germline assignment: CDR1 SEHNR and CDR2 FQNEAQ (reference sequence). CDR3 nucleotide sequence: TGTGCCAGCAGCTTAGAGGCGGGAGGCTACACCTTC. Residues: CASSLEAGGYTF.